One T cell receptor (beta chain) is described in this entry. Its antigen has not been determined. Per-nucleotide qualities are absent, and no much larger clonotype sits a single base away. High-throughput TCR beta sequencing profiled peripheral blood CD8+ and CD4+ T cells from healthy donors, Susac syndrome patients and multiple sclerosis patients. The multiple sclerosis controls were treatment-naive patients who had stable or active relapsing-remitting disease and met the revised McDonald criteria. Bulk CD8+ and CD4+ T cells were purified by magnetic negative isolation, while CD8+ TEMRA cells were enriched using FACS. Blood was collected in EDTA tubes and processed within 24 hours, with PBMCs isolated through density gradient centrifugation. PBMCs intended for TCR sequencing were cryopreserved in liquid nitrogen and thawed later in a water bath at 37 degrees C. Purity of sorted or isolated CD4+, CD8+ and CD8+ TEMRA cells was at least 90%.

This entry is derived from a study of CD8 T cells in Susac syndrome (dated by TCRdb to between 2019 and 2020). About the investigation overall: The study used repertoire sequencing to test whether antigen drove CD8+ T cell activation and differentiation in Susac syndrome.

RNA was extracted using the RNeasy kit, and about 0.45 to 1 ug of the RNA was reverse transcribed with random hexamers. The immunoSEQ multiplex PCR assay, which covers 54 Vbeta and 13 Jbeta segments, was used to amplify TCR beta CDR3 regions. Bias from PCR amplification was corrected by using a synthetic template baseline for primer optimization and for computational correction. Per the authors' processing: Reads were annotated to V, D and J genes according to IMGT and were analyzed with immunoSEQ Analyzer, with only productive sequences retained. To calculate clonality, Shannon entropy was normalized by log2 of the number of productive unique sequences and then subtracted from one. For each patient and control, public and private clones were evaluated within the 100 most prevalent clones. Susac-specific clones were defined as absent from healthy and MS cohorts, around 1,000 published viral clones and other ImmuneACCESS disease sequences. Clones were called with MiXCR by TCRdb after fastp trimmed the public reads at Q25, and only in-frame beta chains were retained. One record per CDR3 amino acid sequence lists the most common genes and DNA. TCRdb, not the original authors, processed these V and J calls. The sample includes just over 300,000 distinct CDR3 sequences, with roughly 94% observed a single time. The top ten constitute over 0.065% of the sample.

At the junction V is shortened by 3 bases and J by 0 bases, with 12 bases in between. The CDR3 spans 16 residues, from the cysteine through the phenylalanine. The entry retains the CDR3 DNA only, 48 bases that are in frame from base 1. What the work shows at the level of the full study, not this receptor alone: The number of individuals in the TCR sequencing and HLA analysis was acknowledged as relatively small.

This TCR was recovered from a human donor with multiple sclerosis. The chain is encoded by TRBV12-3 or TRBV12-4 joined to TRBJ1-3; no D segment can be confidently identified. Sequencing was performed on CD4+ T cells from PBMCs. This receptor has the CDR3 CASSFSLRSSGNTIYF. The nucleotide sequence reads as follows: TGTGCCAGCAGTTTCTCTCTCAGAAGCTCTGGAAACACCATATATTTT.